This T cell receptor (beta chain) was profiled in a study of T cell changes during pregnancy in multiple sclerosis. Worth noting for this clone: Other DNA sequences within the sample encode an identical CDR3.

The length of the CDR3 is 12 residues. The germline V gene encodes CDR1 SGHVS and CDR2 FQNEAQ. V was trimmed by 2 bases and J by 2 bases, leaving 3 bases between them. TCRdb keeps only in-frame clones here, not all; method: immunoSEQ multiplex PCR. The repertoire includes roughly 45,000 clones, around 90% of them detected once, and around 4.7% sits in the top ten. This chain links TRBV7-8 with TRBJ1-1; D uncertain. The sample in question was peripheral blood, obtained in the second trimester of pregnancy. This clonotype originated in a female donor in good health, enrolled as a control in a pregnancy study. CDR3 sequence: CASSLLNTEAFF. CDR3 nucleotide sequence: TGTGCCAGCAGCTTACTTAACACTGAAGCTTTCTTT.